Listed below are T cell receptor beta chains from one sample, sequenced in a study of regulatory T cells in long-lasting Graves disease. TCRdb re-analysed the multiplex PCR reads in MiXCR, keeping a single row per CDR3 protein. The sample includes a few hundred thousand distinct CDR3 sequences, 23% of them seen just once. Sequences were derived from peripheral blood mononuclear cells (PBMCs), sampled when the disease was refractory, from a patient treated with antithyroid drugs. Receptor source: a female donor with Graves disease. Each CDR3 is given with its conserved first and last residue. A D gene is named only where the DNA matches it firmly. Only some rows state a clone size, as once, few, many or a class for expanded clones.

clone size: many; V gene: TRBV6-1; J gene: TRBJ2-7; D gene: TRBD1; CDR3 protein: CACRAGDRVSYEQYF; CDR3 DNA: TGTGCCTGCAGGGCCGGGGACAGGGTAAGCTACGAGCAGTACTTC
clone size: -; V gene: TRBV11-2; J gene: TRBJ2-7; D gene: TRBD2; CDR3 protein: CASRTTSGSGEQYF; CDR3 DNA: TGTGCCAGCAGAACAACTAGCGGGAGCGGGGAGCAGTACTTC
clone size: many; V gene: TRBV7-3; J gene: TRBJ1-2; D gene: -; CDR3 protein: CASSPTGSRGGGYTF; CDR3 DNA: TGTGCCAGCAGCCCCACCGGCTCCAGGGGAGGCGGCTACACCTTC
clone size: -; V gene: TRBV4-3; J gene: TRBJ2-2; D gene: TRBD2; CDR3 protein: CASSPRLAGGYTGELLF; CDR3 DNA: TGCGCCAGCAGCCCCAGACTAGCGGGAGGCTACACCGGGGAGCTGCTTTTT
clone size: few; V gene: TRBV20-1; J gene: TRBJ2-3; D gene: TRBD2; CDR3 protein: CSARSTSGSFFGVADTQYF; CDR3 DNA: TGCAGTGCTAGATCAACTAGCGGGAGTTTTTTTGGGGTTGCAGATACGCAGTATTTT
clone size: many; V gene: TRBV6-1; J gene: TRBJ1-2; D gene: -; CDR3 protein: CASSERQNYGYTF; CDR3 DNA: TGTGCCAGCAGTGAACGACAAAACTATGGCTACACCTTC
clone size: few; V gene: TRBV28; J gene: TRBJ1-6; D gene: -; CDR3 protein: CASSLFEPQSSYNSPLHF; CDR3 DNA: TGTGCCAGCAGTTTATTCGAGCCCCAGAGCTCCTATAATTCACCCCTCCACTTT
clone size: -; V gene: TRBV6-2/TRBV6-3; J gene: TRBJ2-6; D gene: -; CDR3 protein: CASIMVGTNAAGANVLTF; CDR3 DNA: TGTGCCAGCATCATGGTAGGGACCAACGCAGCTGGGGCCAACGTCCTGACTTTC
clone size: many; V gene: TRBV2; J gene: TRBJ2-7; D gene: -; CDR3 protein: CASSFQDYEQYF; CDR3 DNA: TGTGCCAGCAGTTTCCAGGACTACGAGCAGTACTTC
clone size: -; V gene: TRBV6-1; J gene: TRBJ1-5; D gene: -; CDR3 protein: CASKRKSRDLGNQPQHF; CDR3 DNA: TGTGCCAGCAAACGAAAGTCCCGGGACCTGGGCAATCAGCCCCAGCATTTT
clone size: many; V gene: TRBV20-1; J gene: TRBJ1-2; D gene: TRBD1; CDR3 protein: CSARDGIRGRSYGYTF; CDR3 DNA: TGCAGTGCTAGAGATGGTATCAGGGGGCGGAGCTATGGCTACACCTTC
clone size: few; V gene: TRBV6-1; J gene: TRBJ1-5; D gene: -; CDR3 protein: CASTSKISGADNQPQHF; CDR3 DNA: TGTGCCAGCACCTCTAAAATTTCAGGGGCGGACAATCAGCCCCAGCATTTT
clone size: few; V gene: TRBV20-1; J gene: TRBJ1-1; D gene: -; CDR3 protein: CSARDIGGGWVTEAFF; CDR3 DNA: TGCAGTGCTAGAGACATCGGGGGGGGCTGGGTCACTGAAGCTTTCTTT
clone size: many; V gene: TRBV2; J gene: TRBJ2-5; D gene: -; CDR3 protein: CASSVGAGETQYF; CDR3 DNA: TGTGCCAGCAGTGTTGGGGCCGGGGAGACCCAGTACTTC
clone size: -; V gene: TRBV7-2; J gene: TRBJ2-5; D gene: -; CDR3 protein: CASRVAETQYF; CDR3 DNA: TGTGCCAGCCGGGTGGCGGAGACCCAGTACTTC
clone size: -; V gene: TRBV6-1; J gene: TRBJ2-3; D gene: -; CDR3 protein: CASRYSAATDTQYF; CDR3 DNA: TGTGCCAGCAGGTACAGCGCTGCCACAGATACGCAGTATTTT
clone size: few; V gene: TRBV5-1; J gene: TRBJ1-1; D gene: TRBD1; CDR3 protein: CASSSGQGPPLNTEAFF; CDR3 DNA: TGCGCCAGCAGCTCTGGACAGGGGCCCCCTTTGAACACTGAAGCTTTCTTT
clone size: many; V gene: TRBV28; J gene: TRBJ2-7; D gene: TRBD2; CDR3 protein: CASRGLAASSYEQYF; CDR3 DNA: TGTGCCAGCAGGGGACTAGCGGCCAGCTCCTACGAGCAGTACTTC
clone size: few; V gene: TRBV5-6; J gene: TRBJ1-1; D gene: -; CDR3 protein: CASSLTEGRLTEAFF; CDR3 DNA: TGTGCCAGCAGCCTGACGGAAGGGCGCCTCACTGAAGCTTTCTTT
clone size: many; V gene: TRBV7-2; J gene: TRBJ2-5; D gene: TRBD2; CDR3 protein: CASSLVSSGETQYF; CDR3 DNA: TGTGCCAGCAGCTTAGTCTCTAGCGGGGAGACCCAGTACTTC
clone size: many; V gene: TRBV20-1; J gene: TRBJ2-1; D gene: TRBD1; CDR3 protein: CSAYQGGGQFF; CDR3 DNA: TGCAGTGCCTACCAAGGGGGCGGGCAGTTCTTC
clone size: -; V gene: TRBV6-2/TRBV6-3; J gene: TRBJ2-3; D gene: TRBD2; CDR3 protein: CASSYSVLAGHTDTQYF; CDR3 DNA: TGTGCCAGCAGTTACTCGGTACTAGCGGGACACACAGATACGCAGTATTTT
clone size: few; V gene: TRBV30; J gene: TRBJ1-2; D gene: -; CDR3 protein: CAWNIQGTYGYTF; CDR3 DNA: TGTGCCTGGAACATCCAGGGAACCTATGGCTACACCTTC
clone size: many; V gene: TRBV6-1; J gene: TRBJ2-7; D gene: TRBD1; CDR3 protein: CASHRGTGAYEQYF; CDR3 DNA: TGTGCCAGCCACCGGGGGACAGGAGCCTACGAGCAGTACTTC
clone size: -; V gene: TRBV20-1; J gene: TRBJ2-7; D gene: TRBD2; CDR3 protein: CSARVGGRWYEQYF; CDR3 DNA: TGCAGTGCTAGAGTGGGCGGGAGGTGGTACGAGCAGTACTTC
clone size: -; V gene: TRBV6-1; J gene: TRBJ2-1; D gene: TRBD2; CDR3 protein: CASRDSGINNEQFF; CDR3 DNA: TGTGCCAGTAGAGATAGCGGGATCAACAATGAGCAGTTCTTC
clone size: many; V gene: TRBV12-3/TRBV12-4; J gene: TRBJ2-7; D gene: -; CDR3 protein: CASSLPGGEQYF; CDR3 DNA: TGTGCCAGCAGTTTACCCGGGGGAGAGCAGTACTTC
clone size: -; V gene: TRBV12-3/TRBV12-4; J gene: TRBJ2-1; D gene: -; CDR3 protein: CASSLTPMLAIEQFF; CDR3 DNA: TGTGCCAGCAGTTTAACCCCAATGCTAGCGATTGAGCAGTTCTTC
clone size: many; V gene: TRBV12-3/TRBV12-4; J gene: TRBJ1-1; D gene: TRBD1; CDR3 protein: CASSWGQGASTEAFF; CDR3 DNA: TGTGCCAGCAGTTGGGGACAGGGGGCTAGCACTGAAGCTTTCTTT
clone size: once; V gene: TRBV11-2; J gene: TRBJ2-1; D gene: TRBD2; CDR3 protein: CASSLGAGGAYNEQFF; CDR3 DNA: TGTGCCAGCAGCTTAGGTGCGGGAGGAGCCTACAATGAGCAGTTCTTC
clone size: -; V gene: TRBV6-8; J gene: TRBJ2-1; D gene: TRBD2; CDR3 protein: CASSYLLPKREDNEQFF; CDR3 DNA: TGTGCCAGCAGTTACCTCCTTCCGAAACGGGAGGACAATGAGCAGTTCTTC
clone size: few; V gene: TRBV10-3; J gene: TRBJ2-7; D gene: -; CDR3 protein: CAISPGGGPQYF; CDR3 DNA: TGTGCCATCAGTCCAGGCGGAGGGCCACAGTACTTC
clone size: many; V gene: TRBV12-3/TRBV12-4; J gene: TRBJ1-2; D gene: TRBD1; CDR3 protein: CASSIGTGEVHGYTF; CDR3 DNA: TGTGCCAGCAGCATAGGGACAGGGGAGGTCCATGGCTACACCTTC
clone size: -; V gene: TRBV7-9; J gene: TRBJ1-5; D gene: -; CDR3 protein: CASSTSSEPQPQHF; CDR3 DNA: TGTGCCAGCAGCACTTCCTCGGAGCCTCAGCCCCAGCATTTT
clone size: -; V gene: TRBV5-1; J gene: TRBJ2-3; D gene: TRBD2; CDR3 protein: CASSAGLAGSDTQYF; CDR3 DNA: TGCGCCAGCAGCGCCGGACTAGCGGGATCCGATACGCAGTATTTT
clone size: -; V gene: TRBV2; J gene: TRBJ2-1; D gene: -; CDR3 protein: CASRRGDEQFF; CDR3 DNA: TGTGCCAGCAGGAGAGGAGATGAGCAGTTCTTC
clone size: many; V gene: TRBV20-1; J gene: TRBJ2-5; D gene: -; CDR3 protein: CSANHGQRSQETQYF; CDR3 DNA: TGCAGTGCAAACCATGGACAACGCTCCCAAGAGACCCAGTACTTC
clone size: few; V gene: TRBV12-3/TRBV12-4; J gene: TRBJ2-5; D gene: -; CDR3 protein: CASSLPNGYGHPGKTQYF; CDR3 DNA: TGTGCCAGCAGCCTCCCCAACGGATACGGACATCCCGGGAAGACCCAGTACTTC
clone size: many; V gene: TRBV14; J gene: TRBJ1-4; D gene: -; CDR3 protein: CASSPQAAVGEKLFF; CDR3 DNA: TGTGCCAGCAGCCCCCAGGCCGCAGTCGGCGAAAAACTGTTTTTT
clone size: many; V gene: TRBV7-9; J gene: TRBJ2-7; D gene: -; CDR3 protein: CASSLDIGEQYF; CDR3 DNA: TGTGCCAGCAGCTTAGATATCGGCGAGCAGTACTTC
clone size: -; V gene: TRBV20-1; J gene: TRBJ2-3; D gene: -; CDR3 protein: CSASLRDTQYF; CDR3 DNA: TGCAGTGCTAGCCTTAGGGATACGCAGTATTTT
clone size: -; V gene: TRBV5-1; J gene: TRBJ2-7; D gene: TRBD1; CDR3 protein: CASKGRTGEFGDEQYF; CDR3 DNA: TGCGCCAGCAAGGGGCGGACAGGGGAATTTGGGGACGAGCAGTACTTC
clone size: -; V gene: TRBV19; J gene: TRBJ2-5; D gene: TRBD2; CDR3 protein: CASSTRPGLAGGGTQYF; CDR3 DNA: TGTGCCAGTAGTACCCGTCCGGGACTAGCGGGAGGAGGGACCCAGTACTTC
clone size: many; V gene: TRBV2; J gene: TRBJ2-7; D gene: -; CDR3 protein: CASTRAIYEQYF; CDR3 DNA: TGTGCCAGCACCCGAGCGATCTACGAGCAGTACTTC
clone size: -; V gene: TRBV28; J gene: TRBJ2-7; D gene: -; CDR3 protein: CASGPAYEQYF; CDR3 DNA: TGTGCCAGCGGGCCTGCCTACGAGCAGTACTTC
clone size: many; V gene: TRBV2; J gene: TRBJ2-1; D gene: -; CDR3 protein: CASSPQGFGDNEQFF; CDR3 DNA: TGTGCCAGCAGTCCTCAGGGGTTTGGTGACAATGAGCAGTTCTTC
clone size: -; V gene: TRBV6-2/TRBV6-3; J gene: TRBJ2-2; D gene: TRBD2; CDR3 protein: CASSRGTSGRTGELFF; CDR3 DNA: TGTGCCAGCAGCAGAGGGACTAGCGGGAGAACCGGGGAGCTGTTTTTT
clone size: many; V gene: TRBV15; J gene: TRBJ1-4; D gene: TRBD1; CDR3 protein: CATSSTRQGYEKLFF; CDR3 DNA: TGTGCCACCAGCAGTACCCGACAGGGGTACGAAAAACTGTTTTTT
clone size: many; V gene: TRBV10-3; J gene: TRBJ2-7; D gene: TRBD2; CDR3 protein: CAISTGLDYEQYF; CDR3 DNA: TGTGCCATCAGTACGGGACTAGACTACGAGCAGTACTTC
clone size: -; V gene: TRBV18; J gene: TRBJ2-5; D gene: -; CDR3 protein: CASSPVSGGGEETQYF; CDR3 DNA: TGTGCCAGCTCACCCGTTTCTGGTGGAGGGGAAGAGACCCAGTACTTC
clone size: few; V gene: TRBV14; J gene: TRBJ2-5; D gene: TRBD2; CDR3 protein: CASSHPRGLAGGWRETQYF; CDR3 DNA: TGTGCCAGCAGCCACCCTAGGGGACTAGCGGGAGGCTGGCGAGAGACCCAGTACTTC
clone size: few; V gene: TRBV5-5; J gene: TRBJ1-2; D gene: -; CDR3 protein: CASGEGGSLGDGYGYTF; CDR3 DNA: TGTGCCAGCGGAGAGGGGGGCAGCCTCGGCGATGGCTATGGCTACACCTTC
clone size: many; V gene: TRBV28; J gene: TRBJ1-5; D gene: -; CDR3 protein: CASSFKGNQPQHF; CDR3 DNA: TGTGCCAGCAGTTTTAAGGGCAATCAGCCCCAGCATTTT
clone size: -; V gene: TRBV4-1; J gene: TRBJ2-2; D gene: -; CDR3 protein: CASSQEVGGWSGVLFF; CDR3 DNA: TGCGCCAGCAGCCAAGAAGTAGGGGGATGGTCCGGGGTGCTGTTTTTT
clone size: -; V gene: TRBV15; J gene: TRBJ1-4; D gene: TRBD1; CDR3 protein: CATRDRGNEKLFF; CDR3 DNA: TGTGCCACGAGGGACAGGGGTAATGAAAAACTGTTTTTT
clone size: -; V gene: TRBV5-1; J gene: TRBJ2-2; D gene: -; CDR3 protein: CASSLRTDTGELFF; CDR3 DNA: TGCGCCAGCAGCTTGAGAACCGACACCGGGGAGCTGTTTTTT
clone size: -; V gene: TRBV15; J gene: TRBJ1-3; D gene: -; CDR3 protein: CATSRGLNPGPGNTIYF; CDR3 DNA: TGTGCCACCAGCAGAGGCCTAAACCCCGGGCCTGGAAACACCATATATTTT